These 12 T cell receptor beta chains were all obtained from the same sample, sequenced in a study of shared clonotypes between healthy human individuals. This table comes from immunoSEQ multiplex PCR, and its TCRdb copy is limited to in-frame clones, with some not included. The table has about 490,000 clones, approximately 81% seen once. The sample was PBMCs. The receptor set was obtained from a middle-aged woman in good health. Some clones in this sample may be carry-over from other donors' samples.

The rearrangement links TRBV5-1 to TRBJ2-7; 16 bases align to TRBD2. CDR1 is SGHRS, CDR2 YFSETQ, per germline. This CDR3 comprises 18 residues. The ends lost 3 bases at V and 1 base at J; junction bases unmatched: 7. This CDR3 reads CASSWGTSGRARSYEQYF. The CDR3, as DNA: TGCGCCAGCAGCTGGGGGACTAGCGGGAGGGCCAGGTCCTACGAGCAGTACTTC.

Remarks on this clone: This likely came from a read error, as a far larger clone is one base away. J is TRBJ2-2 and V is TRBV6-1; 9 nucleotides align to TRBD1. From germline, CDR1 is MNHNS and CDR2 SASEGT. The CDR3 loop spans 15 amino acids. In nucleotides, the CDR3 is TGTGCCAGCAGTCCTTGGACAGGGGTCACCGTGGAGCTGTTTTTT. It encodes CASSPWTGVTVELFF.

The CDR3 DNA reads as TGTGCCAGCAGGAGAGGAGTAGCGGGAGGGGGTTCGAATACGCAGTATTTT. It specifies CASRRGVAGGGSNTQYF. The chain is built from TRBV27 and TRBJ2-3, with 11 bases fitting TRBD2. The CDR3 is 17 residues long. V was clipped by 6 bases and J by 7 bases; unmatched bases: 15. Germline assignment: CDR1 MNHEY and CDR2 SMNVEV (reference sequence).

The chain couples TRBV6-5 to TRBJ2-7, with D possibly matching TRBD2 (6 bases). In germline, CDR1 is MNHEY, CDR2 SVGAGI. Trimming stripped 5 bases from V and 5 bases from J, with 13 bases between. CDR3 length: 13 amino acids. The CDR3 DNA sequence: TGTGCCAGCAGTCCCACCGGGACTCACGAGCAGTACTTC. It is translated as CASSPTGTHEQYF.

Worth noting for this clone: This likely stems from a read error, as it lies one base from a far larger clone. Here the CDR3 DNA reads TGCGCCAGCAGCTTAGCAGGGGGCTCGGACATTCAGTACTTC. This sequence encodes CASSLAGGSDIQYF. The chain combines TRBV5-1 with TRBJ2-4; 8 bases line up with TRBD1. Germline assignment: CDR1 SGHRS and CDR2 YFSETQ. V shed 2 bases and J 8 bases; nucleotides not matched to a gene: 6. This CDR3 is 14 amino acids long.

The chain carries TRBV7-2 and TRBJ2-7, with D tentatively TRBD2 (5 bases). Trimming left V 5 bases short and J 6 bases short, with 20 bases between. The germline gives CDR1 SGHTA, CDR2 FQGNSA. This CDR3 region has 15 residues. This CDR3 is CASSPRTGRSGEQYF. CDR3 nucleotides: TGTGCCAGCAGCCCCCGGACTGGAAGAAGTGGCGAGCAGTACTTC.

The rearrangement links TRBV4-1 to TRBJ1-2, with D uncertain. CDR1 MGHRA and CDR2 YSYEKL come from the germline V gene. V was clipped by 0 bases and J by 0 bases, with 17 bases between them. The CDR3 is made up of 18 amino acids. CDR3 protein: CASSQEGSAARSNYGYTF. CDR3 sequence (DNA): TGCGCCAGCAGCCAAGAAGGGTCGGCAGCCCGATCTAACTATGGCTACACCTTC.

The rearrangement uses TRBV19 and TRBJ1-1; no clear D gene. The germline V gene has CDR1 LNHDA and CDR2 SQIVND (reference sequence). This CDR3 is 14 amino acids long. V was cut by 4 bases and J by 0 bases, with 9 bases left in between. CDR3 DNA sequence: TGTGCCAGTAGTACCGGGTCTATGAACACTGAAGCTTTCTTT. Translating it yields CASSTGSMNTEAFF.

This clone was found many times. This chain links TRBV28 with TRBJ1-1; D is unclear. The V and J ends lost 6 bases and 4 bases respectively, with 24 bases between them. Germline V gives CDR1 MDHEN, CDR2 SYDVKM. There are 17 residues in the CDR3. CDR3 sequence (DNA): TGTGCCAGCAGGCCAATTTATACTAATCCCCCTACCACTGAAGCTTTCTTT. Amino acids: CASRPIYTNPPTTEAFF.

This chain links TRBV7-9 with TRBJ2-1; 9 positions match TRBD2. Germline CDR1 reads SEHNR; CDR2 reads FQNEAQ (reference sequence). The ends lost 8 bases at V and 0 bases at J; junction bases unmatched: 2. This CDR3 has 14 amino acids. CDR3 coding DNA: TGTGCCAGCCTTAGCGGGAGCTCCTACAATGAGCAGTTCTTC. Protein product: CASLSGSSYNEQFF.

The chain carries TRBV18 and TRBJ2-1; possibly TRBD1 for D (5 bases). This CDR3 is 17 amino acids long. Germline V lookup: CDR1 KGHSH, CDR2 LQKENI. Trimming cost V 0 bases and J 0 bases, with 12 bases left between them. The CDR3 loop reads CASSPPIKGFSYNEQFF. The CDR3 DNA reads as TGTGCCAGCTCACCACCGATAAAGGGGTTCTCCTACAATGAGCAGTTCTTC.

Of note for this clone: A read error likely explains this, since a far larger clone differs by one base. Other DNA variants within this sample encode the same CDR3. The chain has TRBV7-2 and TRBJ2-5, with TRBD2 identical over 15 bases. The germline V gene has CDR1 SGHTA and CDR2 FQGNSA. CDR3 length: 16 residues. The CDR3 protein is CASSWGLAGGVETQYF. The CDR3 DNA is TGTGCCAGCAGCTGGGGACTAGCGGGAGGTGTGGAGACTCAGTACTTC.